The present T cell receptor (beta chain) was sequenced within a study of T cell clonality in common variable immunodeficiency. Study-level points and caveats: Common variable immunodeficiency TCR beta sequences reportedly had fewer deletions and N-nucleotide insertions.

Sequenced by immunoSEQ multiplex PCR; TCRdb stores in-frame clones only, minus some. The sample yields about 33,000 clones, without any singletons. Diagnosis required reduced IgG, IgA and/or IgM with specific antibody deficiency. This clone was detected ten times or more. Its antigen is not known. Coverage ceases 3 residues before the CDR3 finishes, and the germline J gene fills in the end. The CDR3 has 16 amino acids. Germline CDR1 and CDR2: SGHRS and YFSETQ. The V and J ends lost 0 bases and 4 bases, in that order; junction bases with no gene match: 8. The chain carries TRBV5-1 and TRBJ2-5; 8 nucleotides match TRBD2. The TCR comes from a human donor with common variable immunodeficiency. Specimen: peripheral blood mononuclear cells. The sequenced CDR3 bases are TGCGCCAGCAGCTTGGTGGGACAAGCGGGGGCAGAGACC. It specifies CASSLVGQAGAET. The entire CDR3 protein is CASSLVGQAGAETQYF.